This TCR beta chain is drawn from a study of cytomegalovirus exposure and HLA in healthy donors. Study observations and caveats: Usually a TCR sequence was rare, but some public TCRs were found in many donors. Reported results showed that the classifier diagnosed cytomegalovirus status with high specificity and sensitivity.

A note on this clone: Its matching antigen is unknown.

CDR3 length: 13 residues. Germline V gives CDR1 ENHRY, CDR2 SYGVKD. V dropped 6 bases and J dropped 4; count of bases not matched to a gene: 5. The PCR was carried out with 60 Vbeta primers and 13 Jbeta primers. Assay: immunoSEQ multiplex PCR; the TCRdb copy retains only in-frame clones and omits some. Of fewer than 200,000 clones listed, about 78% were seen once; the top ten hold 2% to 2.5%. V and J are TRBV10-3 and TRBJ2-7; 8 nucleotides line up with TRBD1. Sequencing was done on a sample of PBMCs. This receptor was identified in a man in his fifties or sixties in good health and CMV-seronegative. The CDR3 loop reads CAISRDRTYEQYF. CDR3 sequence (DNA): TGTGCCATCAGCCGGGACAGGACTTACGAGCAGTACTTC.